These T cell receptor beta chains were read from a single sample in a study of spatial heterogeneity in lung cancer. Using its own MiXCR run on the 5' RACE reads, TCRdb lists one record per CDR3 protein. The data contain fewer than 65,000 distinct CDR3 sequences, 6.3% of them singletons. The sample here was PBMCs, taken at surgery. All receptors derive from a female donor with early-stage non-small cell lung cancer. Each CDR3 is given with its conserved first and last residue. A D gene is named only where the DNA matches it firmly. Only part of the rows carry a size: once, few, many, or a class if the clone is expanded.

V gene: TRBV3-1; D gene: .; J gene: TRBJ1-1; clone size: many; CDR3 DNA: TGTGCCAGCAGCCAAGATCGGGTGGCTGAAGCTTTCTTT; CDR3 protein: CASSQDRVAEAFF
V gene: TRBV7-2; D gene: .; J gene: TRBJ2-3; clone size: many; CDR3 DNA: TGTGCCAGCAGCTTAGGGTTGCGGAACTTTATAACAGATACGCAGTATTTT; CDR3 protein: CASSLGLRNFITDTQYF
V gene: TRBV19; D gene: .; J gene: TRBJ2-3; clone size: few; CDR3 DNA: TGTGCCAGTAGTATGTGGCCCAGGGATACGCAGTATTTT; CDR3 protein: CASSMWPRDTQYF
V gene: TRBV28; D gene: .; J gene: TRBJ2-7; clone size: many; CDR3 DNA: TGTGCCAGCATTAGCAGGGGACCCTACGAGCAGTACTTC; CDR3 protein: CASISRGPYEQYF
V gene: TRBV12-3/TRBV12-4; D gene: .; J gene: TRBJ2-2; clone size: many; CDR3 DNA: TGTGCCAGCAGTTTAGGAGGCGGGGAGCTGTTTTTT; CDR3 protein: CASSLGGGELFF
V gene: TRBV5-1; D gene: .; J gene: TRBJ1-6; clone size: many; CDR3 DNA: TGCGCCAGCAGCTTGTCCCAGGAGAATTCACCCCTCCACTTT; CDR3 protein: CASSLSQENSPLHF
V gene: TRBV19; D gene: TRBD1; J gene: TRBJ2-7; clone size: .; CDR3 DNA: TGTGCCAGTAGTATGGGGACAGGGGGCGGCTACGAGCAGTACTTC; CDR3 protein: CASSMGTGGGYEQYF
V gene: TRBV5-1; D gene: TRBD1; J gene: TRBJ1-1; clone size: .; CDR3 DNA: TGCGCCAGCAGCTTGGACGGACAGGGGACGAACACTGAAGCTTTCTTT; CDR3 protein: CASSLDGQGTNTEAFF
V gene: TRBV5-1; D gene: .; J gene: TRBJ2-7; clone size: .; CDR3 DNA: TGCGCCAGCAGCCGCGCGGACACGACAGGCGAGCAGTACTTC; CDR3 protein: CASSRADTTGEQYF
V gene: TRBV7-2; D gene: .; J gene: TRBJ1-1; clone size: few; CDR3 DNA: TGTGCCAGCAGTCCGTCGGGGTCTGGATACACTGAAGCTTTCTTT; CDR3 protein: CASSPSGSGYTEAFF
V gene: TRBV20-1; D gene: .; J gene: TRBJ1-1; clone size: .; CDR3 DNA: TGCAGTGCTAGTATACAGGGCCGCCCTGAAGCTTTCTTT; CDR3 protein: CSASIQGRPEAFF
V gene: TRBV6-5; D gene: TRBD2; J gene: TRBJ2-1; clone size: few; CDR3 DNA: TGTGCCAGCAGTTACCGTCCGGTCAGCGGGAGGTATGAGCAGTTCTTC; CDR3 protein: CASSYRPVSGRYEQFF
V gene: TRBV18; D gene: TRBD1; J gene: TRBJ2-1; clone size: many; CDR3 DNA: TGTGCCAGCTCACCAGGACAGGGAAGGGAGTATGAGCAGTTCTTC; CDR3 protein: CASSPGQGREYEQFF
V gene: TRBV5-4; D gene: .; J gene: TRBJ1-1; clone size: .; CDR3 DNA: TGTGCCAGCACCTCCAGACCCCCTACATCGGCTTTCTTT; CDR3 protein: CASTSRPPTSAFF
V gene: TRBV29-1; D gene: TRBD1; J gene: TRBJ2-7; clone size: many; CDR3 DNA: TGCAGCGTTACGGACAGGAGCTCCTACGAGCAGTACTTC; CDR3 protein: CSVTDRSSYEQYF
V gene: TRBV24-1; D gene: .; J gene: TRBJ2-3; clone size: many; CDR3 DNA: TGTGCCACCAGTGACCCGCGGCCGCCCCCGTTGGCAGATACGCAGTATTTT; CDR3 protein: CATSDPRPPPLADTQYF
V gene: TRBV9; D gene: TRBD1; J gene: TRBJ1-6; clone size: few; CDR3 DNA: TGTGCCAGCAGCGTAGGACTCGGGACAGGGGGTTATTCACCCCTCCACTTT; CDR3 protein: CASSVGLGTGGYSPLHF
V gene: TRBV5-1; D gene: TRBD1; J gene: TRBJ2-7; clone size: .; CDR3 DNA: TGCGCCAGCAGCCCCTCCGGGACAGGGGCCTACGAGCAGTACTTC; CDR3 protein: CASSPSGTGAYEQYF
V gene: TRBV10-1; D gene: .; J gene: TRBJ1-5; clone size: few; CDR3 DNA: TGCGCCAGCAGGGAACAGGGTAGTAGCAATCAGCCCCAGCATTTT; CDR3 protein: CASREQGSSNQPQHF
V gene: TRBV5-1; D gene: .; J gene: TRBJ2-6; clone size: .; CDR3 DNA: TGCGCCAGCAAGGGCCCCGTCCTGACTTTC; CDR3 protein: CASKGPVLTF
V gene: TRBV27; D gene: TRBD1; J gene: TRBJ1-4; clone size: medium-sized; CDR3 DNA: TGTGCCAGCAGTTTATACAGGGGGGAAAAACTGTTTTTT; CDR3 protein: CASSLYRGEKLFF
V gene: TRBV9; D gene: .; J gene: TRBJ2-5; clone size: many; CDR3 DNA: TGTGCCAGCAGCGTAGCAGGGGCCCAAGAGACCCAGTACTTC; CDR3 protein: CASSVAGAQETQYF
V gene: TRBV5-1; D gene: .; J gene: TRBJ1-1; clone size: many; CDR3 DNA: TGCGCCAGCAGCCCGCAGGTTATATACACTGAAGCTTTCTTT; CDR3 protein: CASSPQVIYTEAFF
V gene: TRBV5-5; D gene: .; J gene: TRBJ2-2; clone size: many; CDR3 DNA: TGTGCCAGCAGCAGGACACCCACGAACACCGGGGAGCTGTTTTTT; CDR3 protein: CASSRTPTNTGELFF
V gene: TRBV3-1; D gene: TRBD2; J gene: TRBJ2-5; clone size: many; CDR3 DNA: TGTGCCAGCAGCCAAGATTTGAGCGGGGGAGAAGAGACCCAGTACTTC; CDR3 protein: CASSQDLSGGEETQYF
V gene: TRBV10-3; D gene: .; J gene: TRBJ2-5; clone size: many; CDR3 DNA: TGTGCCATCAAGCCCCACTCAGGGCAGGGAACAGAAGAGACCCAGTACTTC; CDR3 protein: CAIKPHSGQGTEETQYF
V gene: TRBV7-9; D gene: TRBD1; J gene: TRBJ2-5; clone size: many; CDR3 DNA: TGTGCCAGCAGCTTAGGGCGCAGGGGGCCGGAGACCCAGTACTTC; CDR3 protein: CASSLGRRGPETQYF
V gene: TRBV6-5; D gene: TRBD1; J gene: TRBJ2-3; clone size: many; CDR3 DNA: TGTGCCAGCCGAAACCCTGGGGGCGCTCAGGGGGCGATCTATACGCAGTATTTT; CDR3 protein: CASRNPGGAQGAIYTQYF
V gene: TRBV12-3/TRBV12-4; D gene: .; J gene: TRBJ1-2; clone size: many; CDR3 DNA: TGTGCCAGCGGGGAGACAGCGTTCTATGGCTACACCTTC; CDR3 protein: CASGETAFYGYTF
V gene: TRBV5-5; D gene: .; J gene: TRBJ2-3; clone size: few; CDR3 DNA: TGTGCCAGCAGCTTGACGGGAGTGGGAGATACGCAGTATTTT; CDR3 protein: CASSLTGVGDTQYF
V gene: TRBV11-2; D gene: .; J gene: TRBJ1-1; clone size: many; CDR3 DNA: TGTGCCAGCAGCTTAGTGGGGATGAACACTGAAGCTTTCTTT; CDR3 protein: CASSLVGMNTEAFF
V gene: TRBV20-1; D gene: TRBD2; J gene: TRBJ2-3; clone size: many; CDR3 DNA: TGCAGTGCTGCTAGCGGGAGACCCACAGATACGCAGTATTTT; CDR3 protein: CSAASGRPTDTQYF
V gene: TRBV12-3/TRBV12-4; D gene: .; J gene: TRBJ2-7; clone size: .; CDR3 DNA: TGTGCCAGCAGCCGAAGAAGAGGGCACGAGCAGTACTTC; CDR3 protein: CASSRRRGHEQYF
V gene: TRBV15; D gene: TRBD2; J gene: TRBJ2-4; clone size: many; CDR3 DNA: TGTGCCACCAGCAGAGAGAGACTAGCGGGAGACCGGGCCAAAAACATTCAGTACTTC; CDR3 protein: CATSRERLAGDRAKNIQYF
V gene: TRBV4-1; D gene: .; J gene: TRBJ1-6; clone size: large; CDR3 DNA: TGCGCCAGCAGCCAAGAGCCGTCGAGCTCCTATAATTCACCCCTCCACTTT; CDR3 protein: CASSQEPSSSYNSPLHF
V gene: TRBV7-3; D gene: .; J gene: TRBJ2-1; clone size: many; CDR3 DNA: TGTGCCAGCAGCTTAGGGGGAACCTACAATGAGCAGTTCTTC; CDR3 protein: CASSLGGTYNEQFF
V gene: TRBV9; D gene: TRBD2; J gene: TRBJ2-3; clone size: many; CDR3 DNA: TGTGCCAGCAGCGTCCCTAGCGGGGGGCCCACAGATACGCAGTATTTT; CDR3 protein: CASSVPSGGPTDTQYF
V gene: TRBV28; D gene: .; J gene: TRBJ1-1; clone size: few; CDR3 DNA: TGTGCCAGCAGTTTAATCAGGGCCTTGAACACTGAAGCTTTCTTT; CDR3 protein: CASSLIRALNTEAFF
V gene: TRBV6-2/TRBV6-3; D gene: .; J gene: TRBJ2-4; clone size: .; CDR3 DNA: TGTGCCAGCAGGACATCAGGGGTTTCAAAAAACATTCAGTACTTC; CDR3 protein: CASRTSGVSKNIQYF
V gene: TRBV28; D gene: TRBD1; J gene: TRBJ2-3; clone size: few; CDR3 DNA: TGTGCCTCACGACAGGGGGTTGGAGATACGCAGTATTTT; CDR3 protein: CASRQGVGDTQYF
V gene: TRBV20-1; D gene: TRBD1; J gene: TRBJ2-2; clone size: many; CDR3 DNA: TGCAGTGCTAGACGACCGACAGGGCAGTATGCCGGGGAGCTGTTTTTT; CDR3 protein: CSARRPTGQYAGELFF
V gene: TRBV5-1; D gene: .; J gene: TRBJ2-5; clone size: many; CDR3 DNA: TGCGCCAGCAGCACCGTGGAGACCCAGTACTTC; CDR3 protein: CASSTVETQYF
V gene: TRBV10-1; D gene: TRBD1; J gene: TRBJ2-2; clone size: many; CDR3 DNA: TGCGCCACCCAGGGGGCTCGGAACACCGGGGAGCTGTTTTTT; CDR3 protein: CATQGARNTGELFF
V gene: TRBV28; D gene: TRBD1; J gene: TRBJ2-3; clone size: many; CDR3 DNA: TGTGCCAGCAGTCGGGGGGACAGGGTCTACACAGATACGCAGTATTTT; CDR3 protein: CASSRGDRVYTDTQYF
V gene: TRBV13; D gene: .; J gene: TRBJ1-3; clone size: .; CDR3 DNA: TGTGCCAGCAGCTTAATAACAGAGACAAACACCATATATTTT; CDR3 protein: CASSLITETNTIYF
V gene: TRBV3-1; D gene: .; J gene: TRBJ1-5; clone size: .; CDR3 DNA: TGTGCCAGCAGCCAATCCATCCGGGCAGGGTCCTTTCAGCCCCAGCATTTT; CDR3 protein: CASSQSIRAGSFQPQHF
V gene: TRBV14; D gene: .; J gene: TRBJ1-2; clone size: few; CDR3 DNA: TGTGCCAGCAGTCTTTTGTCACAGGGATACTATGGCTACACCTTC; CDR3 protein: CASSLLSQGYYGYTF
V gene: TRBV28; D gene: TRBD1; J gene: TRBJ2-4; clone size: many; CDR3 DNA: TGTGCCAGCAGTTACTCACAGGGGGCCAAAAACATTCAGTACTTC; CDR3 protein: CASSYSQGAKNIQYF
V gene: TRBV12-3/TRBV12-4; D gene: .; J gene: TRBJ2-7; clone size: .; CDR3 DNA: TGTGCCAGCAGTTTGGAGGGCAGGGGAATCGGCGAGCAGTACTTC; CDR3 protein: CASSLEGRGIGEQYF
V gene: TRBV12-5; D gene: .; J gene: TRBJ2-7; clone size: many; CDR3 DNA: TGTGCTAGTGGTCCCGACTTCGGGACCGCCCTCTACGAGCAGTACTTC; CDR3 protein: CASGPDFGTALYEQYF
V gene: TRBV6-5; D gene: .; J gene: TRBJ1-1; clone size: many; CDR3 DNA: TGTGCCAGCAGTTACTTGGACGGGGCTTTCTTT; CDR3 protein: CASSYLDGAFF
V gene: TRBV7-6; D gene: .; J gene: TRBJ2-7; clone size: many; CDR3 DNA: TGTGCCAGCAGCTTAGACCGCGAGCAGTACTTC; CDR3 protein: CASSLDREQYF
V gene: TRBV6-5; D gene: TRBD2; J gene: TRBJ2-5; clone size: many; CDR3 DNA: TGTGCCAGCGGAAGCGGGAGGGGGTTGGGGGAGACCCAGTACTTC; CDR3 protein: CASGSGRGLGETQYF
V gene: TRBV29-1; D gene: .; J gene: TRBJ1-2; clone size: .; CDR3 DNA: TGCAGCGTTGAAGAGGTGCGTGGGGAAGAGAATGGCTACACCTTC; CDR3 protein: CSVEEVRGEENGYTF
V gene: TRBV27; D gene: .; J gene: TRBJ2-1; clone size: .; CDR3 DNA: TGTGCCAGCAGTCAGAATAGCGTCGGGACGAACAATGAGCAGTTCTTC; CDR3 protein: CASSQNSVGTNNEQFF
V gene: TRBV12-3/TRBV12-4; D gene: TRBD2; J gene: TRBJ2-1; clone size: .; CDR3 DNA: TGTGCCACCTTGGGGGCTAGCGGGAGTGGGAACCCCTACAATGAGCAGTTCTTC; CDR3 protein: CATLGASGSGNPYNEQFF
V gene: TRBV20-1; D gene: TRBD1; J gene: TRBJ2-3; clone size: few; CDR3 DNA: TGCAGTGCTTCAATACTCCACCGGGACAGGGGGCGTCTCTCCTCCACAGATACGCAGTATTTT; CDR3 protein: CSASILHRDRGRLSSTDTQYF
V gene: TRBV20-1; D gene: .; J gene: TRBJ2-2; clone size: many; CDR3 DNA: TGCAGTGCTAGAGGGGTTATGACTTACACCGGGGAGCTGTTTTTT; CDR3 protein: CSARGVMTYTGELFF
V gene: TRBV7-3; D gene: .; J gene: TRBJ1-2; clone size: many; CDR3 DNA: TGTGCCAGCAGCCCCAGGTCCGGCTATGGCTACACCTTC; CDR3 protein: CASSPRSGYGYTF